These 19 T cell receptor beta chains came from one sample sequenced in a study of T cell repertoires in ileal Crohn's disease. Method: immunoSEQ multiplex PCR; TCRdb's copy keeps in-frame clones and lacks some. The table lists roughly 31,000 clones, about four fifths of them singletons. The sequenced sample consisted of ileal tissue. These receptor sequences come from an adult with Crohn's disease.

The chain couples TRBV18 to TRBJ1-2; D is unclear. The germline gives CDR1 KGHSH, CDR2 LQKENI. This CDR3 contains 14 residues. Trimming cost V 2 bases and J 0 bases, with 7 bases left between them. CDR3 in amino acids: CASSPRQTNYGYTF. The CDR3 coding sequence is TGTGCCAGCTCACCAAGACAAACTAACTATGGCTACACCTTC. The full variable domain, its missing parts supplied by reference TRBV18 and TRBJ1-2, is NAGVMQNPRHLVRRRGQEARLRCSPMKGHSHVYWYRQLPEEGLKFMVYLQKENIIDESGMPKERFSAEFPKEGPSILRIQQVVRGDSAAYFCASSPRQTNYGYTFGSGTRLTVV.

The chain has TRBV5-1 and TRBJ2-5; D not resolved. Germline V lookup: CDR1 SGHRS, CDR2 YFSETQ. This CDR3 is built from 11 residues. Trimming shortened V by 4 bases and J by 9 bases, and 10 bases separated the two germline ends. The DNA for the CDR3 is TGCGCCAGCAGCCTACTCGAGGCCCAGTACTTC. It translates to CASSLLEAQYF.

The rearrangement links TRBV7-2 to TRBJ1-6; 7 bases match TRBD1. The CDR3 loop spans 15 amino acids. Trimming at V came to 5 bases and at J to 6 bases, leaving 7 bases not matched to a gene. Germline V CDR1 and CDR2: SGHTA, FQGNSA. The chain's CDR3 is CASSPRQGGNSPLHF. The CDR3 region has the DNA TGTGCCAGCAGCCCAAGACAGGGAGGTAATTCACCCCTCCACTTT. The whole variable domain, remainder taken from reference TRBV7-2 and TRBJ1-6, is GAGVSQSPSNKVTEKGKDVELRCDPISGHTALYWYRQSLGQGLEFLIYFQGNSAPDKSGLPSDRFSAERTGGSVSTLTIQRTQQEDSAVYLCASSPRQGGNSPLHFGNGTRLTVT.

V usage is TRBV2 and J usage is TRBJ2-1; D possibly corresponds to TRBD2 (5 bases). The CDR3 runs to 14 residues. Germline CDR1 reads SNHLY; CDR2 reads FYNNEI. The V gene lost 2 bases and the J gene lost 5 bases, with 10 bases spanning the gap. CDR3 sequence (DNA): TGTGCCAGCAGTGAAACCGGGGATAACAATGAGCAGTTCTTC. Translating gives CASSETGDNNEQFF. Full variable domain (missing parts from reference TRBV2 and TRBJ2-1): EPEVTQTPSHQVTQMGQEVILRCVPISNHLYFYWYRQILGQKVEFLVSFYNNEISEKSEIFDDQFSVERPDGSNFTLKIRSTKLEDSAMYFCASSETGDNNEQFFGPGTRLTVL.

A single count supports this clone. The V and J genes are TRBV9 and TRBJ2-1; 8 positions agree with TRBD1. The CDR3 extends over 12 amino acids. The germline V gene encodes CDR1 SGDLS and CDR2 YYNGEE. Trimming at V came to 3 bases and at J to 8 bases, leaving 1 base not matched to a gene. The CDR3 sequence is CASSARGHEQFF. The CDR3 DNA sequence: TGTGCCAGCAGCGCCAGGGGGCATGAGCAGTTCTTC.

The chain combines TRBV30 with TRBJ2-1; weak D call: TRBD1 (5 bases). The V end was cut by 5 bases, the J end by 7 bases, with 18 bases between. Germline V gene sequence: CDR1 GTSNPN, CDR2 SVGIG (reference sequence). This CDR3 contains 14 residues. CDR3 in DNA: TGTGCCTGGTGCCGACAGATAGGGGTTAATGAGCAGTTCTTC. Its translation is CAWCRQIGVNEQFF.

The V call is TRBV7-2, the J call TRBJ1-2, with TRBD1 identical over 11 bases. Germline CDR1 reads SGHTA; CDR2 reads FQGNSA. The CDR3 runs 14 residues. V lost 4 bases, J lost 8 bases, and 6 bases stayed unmatched. CDR3 loop: CASSWGQGVGGYTF. The CDR3 region has the DNA TGTGCCAGCAGCTGGGGACAGGGGGTCGGGGGCTACACCTTC.

The genes are TRBV5-1 and TRBJ2-7; D not certain. The CDR3 is made up of 16 amino acids. Germline loops: CDR1 SGHRS, CDR2 YFSETQ. Between the trimmed V and J ends, which lost 4 bases and 3 bases, there was a span of 20 bases. The CDR3 region is CASSPNESPHFYEQYF. CDR3 in DNA: TGCGCCAGCAGCCCAAATGAGAGTCCGCATTTCTACGAGCAGTACTTC.

CDR3 residues: CASSVTGDPPYEQYF. The CDR3 coding sequence is TGTGCCAGCAGCGTTACAGGAGACCCCCCCTACGAGCAGTACTTC. The genes are TRBV7-2 and TRBJ2-7; possibly TRBD1 for D (5 bases). This CDR3 has 15 residues. The germline CDR1 and CDR2 sequences are SGHTA and FQGNSA. Trimming pared 5 bases from V and 2 bases from J, leaving 16 bases between.

The chain combines TRBV23-1 with TRBJ1-2, with 7 bases lining up with TRBD1. TRBV23-1 is labeled an ORF, and its function is uncertain. J lost 8 bases, V lost 3 bases, and 15 bases had no gene match. There are 16 residues in the CDR3. The CDR3 is CASSHNSTGKAHGYTF. DNA of the CDR3: TGCGCCAGCAGTCACAACTCGACAGGGAAGGCTCACGGCTACACCTTC.

The chain couples TRBV6-1 to TRBJ2-7; TRBD2 is a possible D gene (5 bases). CDR1 and CDR2 (germline): MNHNS, SASEGT. The germline V and J ends were trimmed by 6 bases and 0 bases, with 12 bases remaining between them. This CDR3 has 14 residues. CDR3 sequence: CASSGKRNSYEQYF. The DNA of the CDR3 is TGTGCCAGCAGCGGAAAGCGGAACTCCTACGAGCAGTACTTC.

V gene TRBV5-1 combines with J gene TRBJ1-3; 9 bases map to TRBD1. The CDR3 is 17 residues long. V lost 4 bases to trimming and J lost 0 bases; unmatched junction nucleotides: 8. Germline V gives CDR1 SGHRS, CDR2 YFSETQ. The CDR3 DNA sequence: TGCGCCAGCAGCCCTGGGACAGGGACGAGCTCTGGAAACACCATATATTTT. This translates into CASSPGTGTSSGNTIYF. Based on the CDR3 plus reference TRBV5-1 and TRBJ1-3, the full variable domain is KAGVTQTPRYLIKTRGQQVTLSCSPISGHRSVSWYQQTPGQGLQFLFEYFSETQRNKGNFPGRFSGRQFSNSRSEMNVSTLELGDSALYLCASSPGTGTSSGNTIYFGEGSWLTVV.

About this clone: A read error may produce the germline difference seen at one junction end. V is TRBV2 and J is TRBJ2-3; 10 bases map to TRBD2. The CDR3 is made up of 15 amino acids. The germline CDR1 and CDR2 sequences are SNHLY and FYNNEI. DNA for the CDR3: TGTGCCAGCAGCGAAGCGGGGGGGGCGACAGATACGCAGTATTTT. Protein: CASSEAGGATDTQYF. Complete variable domain (other parts from reference TRBV2 and TRBJ2-3): EPEVTQTPSHQVTQMGQEVILRCVPISNHLYFYWYRQILGQKVEFLVSFYNNEISEKSEIFDDQFSVERPDGSNFTLKIRSTKLEDSAMYFCASSEAGGATDTQYFGPGTRLTVL.

The chain combines TRBV9 with TRBJ2-1; 9 nucleotides agree with TRBD2. The CDR3 sequence is 15 residues long. Per germline, CDR1 SGDLS and CDR2 YYNGEE. J gave up 6 bases and V 0 bases, and 4 bases lay outside the gene matches. In nucleotides, the CDR3 is TGTGCCAGCAGCGTAGGACATAGCGGGGGCAATGAGCAGTTCTTC. This sequence encodes CASSVGHSGGNEQFF. Filled out from reference TRBV9 and TRBJ2-1, the complete variable domain reads DSGVTQTPKHLITATGQRVTLRCSPRSGDLSVYWYQQSLDQGLQFLIQYYNGEERAKGNILERFSAQQFPDLHSELNLSSLELGDSALYFCASSVGHSGGNEQFFGPGTRLTVL.

V gene TRBV7-2 combines with J gene TRBJ1-3, with D uncertain. CDR3 length equals 15 residues. Trimming took 1 base from V and 2 from J, leaving 9 bases between them. Germline V CDR1 and CDR2: SGHTA, FQGNSA. CDR3 loop: CASSLGLSAGNTIYF. CDR3 sequence (DNA): TGTGCCAGCAGCTTAGGGCTGTCAGCTGGAAACACCATATATTTT.

The V gene is TRBV10-3, the J gene TRBJ1-5, with D possibly being TRBD1 (5 bases). Trimming took 5 bases from V and 0 from J, leaving 11 bases between them. In germline, CDR1 is ENHRY, CDR2 SYGVKD. This CDR3 has 15 amino acids. The CDR3, as DNA: TGTGCCATCAGTCGAGATCAGGGTAGCAATCAGCCCCAGCATTTT. Its protein product is CAISRDQGSNQPQHF.

This clone has more than one count but fewer than ten. The genes are TRBV7-2 and TRBJ1-3, with unresolved D. The CDR3 has 15 amino acids. The germline gives CDR1 SGHTA, CDR2 FQGNSA. Trimming stripped 5 bases from V and 0 bases from J, with 11 bases between. The CDR3, as DNA: TGTGCCAGCAGCCGACGGACTATCTCTGGAAACACCATATATTTT. Translating gives CASSRRTISGNTIYF.

The chain has TRBV6-6 and TRBJ1-2; possibly TRBD1 for D (6 bases). The V gene's germline CDR1 is MNHNY and CDR2 SVGAGI (reference sequence). V lost 7 bases to trimming and J lost 5 bases, with 20 bases between them. This CDR3 region has 15 residues. CDR3 nucleotides: TGTGCCAGCATTCGAACCCGGGGGGCTGGGTATGGCTACACCTTC. As protein: CASIRTRGAGYGYTF.

The chain combines TRBV25-1 with TRBJ1-4, with TRBD1 matching over 7 bases. The CDR3 has 14 residues. Germline lookup yields CDR1 MGHDK and CDR2 SYGVNS. The V gene end was trimmed by 7 bases and the J gene end by 2 bases; junction bases not matched to a gene: 4. The CDR3 coding sequence is TGTGCCAGCACTACAGGGGTCACTAATGAAAAACTGTTTTTT. It specifies CASTTGVTNEKLFF.